Below are 20 T cell receptor beta chains sequenced from a single sample in a study of identical twins. TCRdb reprocessed the 5' RACE reads with MiXCR, giving one entry per CDR3 protein. The sample records 420,000 or so distinct CDR3 sequences, 15% to 20% being singletons. The sample consisted of naive T cells sorted from blood. These receptors all come from a man aged 45-65 years in good health.

This chain connects TRBV6-2 or TRBV6-3 to TRBJ2-4; D may be TRBD2 (5 bases). CDR3 length equals 12 residues. CDR1 is MNHEY, CDR2 SVGEGT, per germline. The V and J ends lost 6 bases and 5 bases respectively, with 8 bases between them. The CDR3 DNA is TGTGCCAGCAGCCGGAGGCAAAACATTCAGTACTTC. Its protein product is CASSRRQNIQYF.

The chain recombines TRBV5-6 with TRBJ2-7; 8 bases are shared with TRBD1. Trimming at V came to 5 bases and at J to 3 bases, leaving 4 bases not matched to a gene. This CDR3 has 13 amino acids. The germline gives CDR1 SGHDT, CDR2 YYEEEE. The CDR3 sequence: CASRQGVYYEQYF. In DNA, the CDR3 is TGTGCCAGCAGACAGGGGGTTTACTACGAGCAGTACTTC.

This clonotype was observed many times. The chain joins TRBV24-1 to TRBJ2-2; D possibly corresponds to TRBD1 (6 bases). The ends were cut back, 3 bases at V and 7 bases at J, with 8 bases in the middle. CDR1 is KGHDR, CDR2 SFDVKD, per germline. The length of the CDR3 is 13 residues. CDR3 residues: CATSDTGFGELFF. CDR3 nucleotide sequence: TGTGCCACCAGTGATACAGGGTTCGGGGAGCTGTTTTTT.

This clonotype was seen ten or more times. A read error may account for a junction end that differs from germline. This chain connects TRBV6-2 or TRBV6-3 to TRBJ2-1; D remains unclear. The CDR3 runs to 11 residues. Germline V gene lookup returns CDR1 MNHEY and CDR2 SVGEGT. CDR3 DNA: TGTGCCAGCAGTTACGGTTCCCCACCGATCTTC. This translates into CASSYGSPPIF.

This clonotype was counted only a few times. This chain connects TRBV5-6 to TRBJ2-3, with 11 nucleotides matching TRBD2. The CDR3 covers 20 residues. The V and J ends lost 0 bases and 0 bases, in that order; junction bases with no gene match: 12. Germline CDR1 reads SGHDT; CDR2 reads YYEEEE. The CDR3 is CASSLALAGGLPSSTDTQYF. DNA of the CDR3: TGTGCCAGCAGCTTGGCCCTAGCGGGGGGCTTGCCCTCTAGCACAGATACGCAGTATTTT.

The table lists this clonotype with a few counts. V usage is TRBV6-5 and J usage is TRBJ2-7, with D uncertain. Trimming took 6 bases from V and 7 from J, leaving 13 bases between them. In germline, CDR1 is MNHEY, CDR2 SVGAGI. The CDR3 sequence is 12 residues long. CDR3 DNA sequence: TGTGCCAGCAGGCTAGGCCAAGGAGAGCAGTACTTC. Translated: CASRLGQGEQYF.

This clonotype was recorded a few times. This rearrangement joins TRBV15 to TRBJ2-1; tentative D call: TRBD2 (6 bases). CDR3 length: 13 residues. Germline V gene lookup returns CDR1 LNHNV and CDR2 YYDKDF (reference sequence). Trimming took 10 bases from V and 6 from J, leaving 16 bases between them. The CDR3 DNA reads as TGTGCCAGGCAGGGACTCATCGTCAATGAGCAGTTCTTC. It encodes CARQGLIVNEQFF.

This clonotype was seen many times. This chain connects TRBV7-9 to TRBJ2-2; D may match TRBD1 or TRBD2 (6 bases each). V dropped 3 bases and J dropped 3 bases, with 11 bases sitting between them. The CDR3 is 15 amino acids. Germline CDR1 is SEHNR and CDR2 is FQNEAQ (reference sequence). The CDR3 DNA is TGTGCCAGCAGCTTTCCGGGGGCCGACACCGGGGAGCTGTTTTTT. Protein sequence: CASSFPGADTGELFF.

The rearrangement joins TRBV5-1 to TRBJ1-6, with TRBD1 as a possible D gene (5 bases). The germline V gene has CDR1 SGHRS and CDR2 YFSETQ. Trimming took off 4 bases at V and 2 bases at J, with 13 bases between the two ends. The CDR3 covers 16 residues. The CDR3 spells CASSQGGTTYNSPLHF. The CDR3 DNA reads TGCGCCAGCAGCCAAGGAGGGACTACCTATAATTCACCCCTCCACTTT.

This clonotype was seen a few times. The chain carries TRBV7-8 and TRBJ2-4; 8 bases are shared with TRBD1. V lost 2 bases to trimming and J lost 5 bases; unmatched junction nucleotides: 8. Germline assignment: CDR1 SGHVS and CDR2 FQNEAQ. There are 16 residues in the CDR3. As DNA, the CDR3 is TGTGCCAGCAGCTTAACTCTCATGGGACAGGAAAACATTCAGTACTTC. Translation gives CASSLTLMGQENIQYF. Full variable domain (remainder filled in from reference TRBV7-8 and TRBJ2-4): GAGVSQSPRYKVAKRGQDVALRCDPISGHVSLFWYQQALGQGPEFLTYFQNEAQLDKSGLPSDRFFAERPEGSVSTLKIQRTQQEDSAVYLCASSLTLMGQENIQYFGAGTRLSVL.

This clonotype has just one count. A single base separates this from a much larger clone, so it may be a read error. This rearrangement joins TRBV7-9 to TRBJ1-6; TRBD1 aligns across 8 bases. CDR1 and CDR2 from the germline V gene are SEHNR and FQNEAQ (reference sequence). CDR3 length: 16 amino acids. The CDR3 DNA sequence: TGTGCCGGCAGCTTAGCAGGACAGGGATATAATTCACCCCTCCACTTT. The encoded protein is CAGSLAGQGYNSPLHF.

This clonotype was counted at least ten times. The chain has TRBV20-1 and TRBJ2-1, with a tentative D call TRBD1 (6 bases). The CDR3 runs to 14 residues. Germline CDR1 reads DFQATT; CDR2 reads SNEGSKA (reference sequence). Trimming pared 5 bases from V and 6 bases from J, leaving 17 bases between. CDR3 protein: CSACGQPLCNEQFF. The CDR3 bases are TGCAGTGCTTGCGGACAGCCCCTTTGCAATGAGCAGTTCTTC.

In its sample, this clonotype was seen many times. This chain joins TRBV6-1 and TRBJ1-1, with D perhaps matching TRBD1 (5 bases). Germline assignment: CDR1 MNHNS and CDR2 SASEGT. The CDR3 totals 14 residues. V lost 6 bases and J 6 bases, leaving 17 bases between the germline ends. CDR3: CASSRTPRIAEAFF. The DNA for the CDR3 is TGTGCCAGCAGCCGGACACCAAGGATCGCTGAAGCTTTCTTT.

The rearrangement joins TRBV7-2 to TRBJ2-1; D not resolved. The germline V gene encodes CDR1 SGHTA and CDR2 FQGNSA. Trimming cost V 1 base and J 2 bases, with 9 bases left between them. The CDR3 extends over 15 amino acids. CDR3 in amino acids: CASSLGSLAYNEQFF. The CDR3 nucleotides read TGTGCCAGCAGCTTAGGGAGCTTAGCCTACAATGAGCAGTTCTTC.

Only a few counts were recorded for this clonotype. The rearrangement joins TRBV2 to TRBJ2-4; TRBD2 agrees at 11 bases. This CDR3 has 18 residues. With 4 bases clipped from V and 3 bases from J, the junction kept 11 bases outside the gene matches. Germline-derived CDR1 and CDR2 are SNHLY and FYNNEI. The CDR3 spells CASSAASGRHFGKNIQYF. The CDR3 DNA follows: TGTGCCAGCAGTGCTGCTAGCGGGAGGCATTTTGGCAAAAACATTCAGTACTTC.

The CDR3 loop reads CSANKGYQETQYF. DNA for the CDR3: TGCAGTGCTAATAAGGGGTACCAAGAGACCCAGTACTTC. The rearrangement joins TRBV20-1 to TRBJ2-5; possibly TRBD1 for D (5 bases). V was cut by 4 bases and J by 0 bases, with 9 bases left in between. Germline V CDR1 and CDR2: DFQATT, SNEGSKA (reference sequence). The CDR3 totals 13 residues.

The chain couples TRBV5-5 to TRBJ2-7; TRBD1 is a possible D gene (6 bases). Trimming removed 3 bases from V and 3 bases from J, with 13 bases in between. This CDR3 has 14 amino acids. Per the germline V gene, CDR1 is SGHKS and CDR2 is YYEKEE (reference sequence). CDR3 protein: CASSSTGQIYEQYF. The DNA of the CDR3 is TGTGCCAGCAGCTCCACAGGACAGATCTACGAGCAGTACTTC.

The table lists this clonotype with many counts. The gene calls are TRBV4-2 and TRBJ1-4, with no clear D. Germline-derived CDR1 and CDR2 are LGHNA and YNFKEQ. V lost 0 bases to trimming and J lost 1 base, with 9 bases between them. The CDR3 is 16 residues long. The CDR3 loop reads CASSQDLGVTNEKLFF. CDR3 nucleotides: TGTGCCAGCAGCCAAGATCTCGGGGTAACTAATGAAAAACTGTTTTTT.

This clonotype was seen ten or more times. The rearrangement links TRBV10-3 to TRBJ2-6, with 7 bases that match TRBD1. Germline-derived CDR1 and CDR2 are ENHRY and SYGVKD. Losses at the gene ends were 3 bases for V and 2 bases for J; bases not matched to a gene: 4. The CDR3 loop spans 16 amino acids. Here the CDR3 reads CAISDRDRAGANVLTF. The CDR3 coding sequence is TGTGCCATCAGTGACCGAGACAGGGCTGGGGCCAACGTCCTGACTTTC.

This clonotype was seen only a few times. The gene calls are TRBV9 and TRBJ2-2; 9 bases align to TRBD2. Germline CDR1 and CDR2: SGDLS and YYNGEE. This CDR3 is built from 18 residues. Trimming took 0 bases from V and 5 from J; bases not matched to a gene: 11. The CDR3 coding sequence is TGTGCCAGCAGCGTAGTTTCCCTAGCGGGACCGGGAACCGGGGAGCTGTTTTTT. Residues: CASSVVSLAGPGTGELFF.